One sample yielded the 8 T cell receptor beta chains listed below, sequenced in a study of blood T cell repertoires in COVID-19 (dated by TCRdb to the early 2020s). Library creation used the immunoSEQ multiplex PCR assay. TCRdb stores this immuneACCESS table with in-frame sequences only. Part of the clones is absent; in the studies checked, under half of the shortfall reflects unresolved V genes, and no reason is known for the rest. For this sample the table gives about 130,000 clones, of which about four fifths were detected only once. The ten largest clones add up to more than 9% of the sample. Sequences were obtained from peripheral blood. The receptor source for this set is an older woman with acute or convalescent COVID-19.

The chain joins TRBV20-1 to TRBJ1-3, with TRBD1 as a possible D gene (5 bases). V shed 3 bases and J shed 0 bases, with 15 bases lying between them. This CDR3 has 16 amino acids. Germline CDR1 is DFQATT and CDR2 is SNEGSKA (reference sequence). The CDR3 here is CSASAQGSSSGNTIYF. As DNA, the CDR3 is TGCAGTGCTAGTGCCCAGGGCTCCAGCTCTGGAAACACCATATATTTT.

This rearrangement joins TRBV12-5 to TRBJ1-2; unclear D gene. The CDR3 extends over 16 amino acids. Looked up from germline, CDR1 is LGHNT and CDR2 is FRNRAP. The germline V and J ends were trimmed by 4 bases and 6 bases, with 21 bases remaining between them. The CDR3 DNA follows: TGTGCTAGTGGTTCGGGGATTACTTTAACGTGGGATGGCTACACCTTC. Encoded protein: CASGSGITLTWDGYTF.

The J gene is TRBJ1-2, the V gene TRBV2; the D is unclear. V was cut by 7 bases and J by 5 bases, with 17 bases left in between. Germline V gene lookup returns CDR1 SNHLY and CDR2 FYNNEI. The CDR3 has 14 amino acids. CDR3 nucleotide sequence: TGTGCCAGCATGGGCAGTCTACTGCTTTATGGCTACACCTTC. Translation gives CASMGSLLLYGYTF.

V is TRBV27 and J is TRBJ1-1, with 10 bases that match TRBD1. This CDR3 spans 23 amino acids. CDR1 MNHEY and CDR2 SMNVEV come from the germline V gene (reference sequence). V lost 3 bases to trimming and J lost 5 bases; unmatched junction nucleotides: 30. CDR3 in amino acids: CASSFKTVTGWATGGEGVTEAFF. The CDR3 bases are TGTGCCAGCAGTTTTAAAACCGTCACGGGGTGGGCGACAGGGGGCGAGGGGGTTACTGAAGCTTTCTTT.

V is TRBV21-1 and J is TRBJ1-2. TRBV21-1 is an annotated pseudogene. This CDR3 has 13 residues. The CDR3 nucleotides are TGTGCCAGCAGTAGGACTGGAAACTATGGCTACACCTTC. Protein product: CASSRTGNYGYTF.

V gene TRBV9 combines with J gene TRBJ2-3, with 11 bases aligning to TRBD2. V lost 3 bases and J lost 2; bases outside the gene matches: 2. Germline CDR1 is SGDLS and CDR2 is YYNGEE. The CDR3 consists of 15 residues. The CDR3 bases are TGTGCCAGCAGCGAGACTAGCGGGGACACAGATACGCAGTATTTT. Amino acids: CASSETSGDTDTQYF.

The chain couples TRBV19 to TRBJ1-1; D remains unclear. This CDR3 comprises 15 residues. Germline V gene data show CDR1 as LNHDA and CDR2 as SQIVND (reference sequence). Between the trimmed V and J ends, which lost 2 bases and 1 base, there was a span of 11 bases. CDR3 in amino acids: CASSITRLTNTEAFF. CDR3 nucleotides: TGTGCCAGTAGTATAACGAGACTCACGAACACTGAAGCTTTCTTT.

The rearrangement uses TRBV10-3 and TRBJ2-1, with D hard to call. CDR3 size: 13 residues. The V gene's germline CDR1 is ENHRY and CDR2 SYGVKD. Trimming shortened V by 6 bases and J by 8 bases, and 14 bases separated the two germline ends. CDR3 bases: TGTGCCATCAGGGGCGCCCCTGGCGATGAGCAGTTCTTC. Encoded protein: CAIRGAPGDEQFF.